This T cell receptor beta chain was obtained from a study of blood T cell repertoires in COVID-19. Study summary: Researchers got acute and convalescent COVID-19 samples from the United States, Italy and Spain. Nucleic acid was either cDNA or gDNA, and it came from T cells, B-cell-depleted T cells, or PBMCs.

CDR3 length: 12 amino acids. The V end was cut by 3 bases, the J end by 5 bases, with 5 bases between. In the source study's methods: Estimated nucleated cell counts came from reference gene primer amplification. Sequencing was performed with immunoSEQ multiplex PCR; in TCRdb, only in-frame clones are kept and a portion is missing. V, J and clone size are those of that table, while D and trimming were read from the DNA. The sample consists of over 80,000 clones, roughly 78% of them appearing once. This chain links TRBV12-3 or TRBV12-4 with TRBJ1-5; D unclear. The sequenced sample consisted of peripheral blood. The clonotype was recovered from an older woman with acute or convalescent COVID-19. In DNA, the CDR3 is TGTGCCAGCAGTTTCCCCGATCAGCCCCAGCATTTT. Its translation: CASSFPDQPQHF.